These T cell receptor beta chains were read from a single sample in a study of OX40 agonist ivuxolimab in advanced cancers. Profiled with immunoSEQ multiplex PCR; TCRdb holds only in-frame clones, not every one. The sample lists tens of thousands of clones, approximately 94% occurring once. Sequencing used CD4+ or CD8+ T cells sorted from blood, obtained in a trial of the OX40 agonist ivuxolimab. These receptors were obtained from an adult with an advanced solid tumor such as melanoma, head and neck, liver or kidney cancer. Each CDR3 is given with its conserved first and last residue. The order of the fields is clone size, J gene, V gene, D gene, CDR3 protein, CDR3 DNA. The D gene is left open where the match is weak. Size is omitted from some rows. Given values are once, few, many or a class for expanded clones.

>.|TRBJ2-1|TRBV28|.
CASSSPRTLPNNEQFF
TGTGCCAGCAGTTCACCAAGAACTCTCCCGAACAATGAGCAGTTCTTC
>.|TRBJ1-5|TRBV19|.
CASSRPSSWDFEPQHF
TGTGCCAGTAGTCGTCCTTCGAGTTGGGATTTCGAGCCCCAGCATTTT
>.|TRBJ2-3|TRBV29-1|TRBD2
CSVEGLAGVADTQYF
TGCAGCGTTGAGGGTCTAGCGGGAGTGGCAGATACGCAGTATTTT
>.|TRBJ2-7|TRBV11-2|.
CASSDYFDEQYF
TGTGCCAGCAGCGACTATTTCGACGAGCAGTACTTC
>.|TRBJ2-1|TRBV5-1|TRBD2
CASSSLTSGSIRFF
TGCGCCAGCAGCTCGTTGACTAGCGGGAGCATTCGGTTCTTC
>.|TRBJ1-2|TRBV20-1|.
CSARSDHGYTF
TGCAGTGCTAGATCGGATCATGGCTACACCTTC
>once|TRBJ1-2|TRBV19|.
CASQIEPGNYGYTF
TGTGCCAGTCAGATCGAACCCGGTAACTATGGCTACACCTTC
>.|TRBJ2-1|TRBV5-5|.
CASRLGLDRYNEQFF
TGTGCCAGCAGGTTGGGGTTAGACAGGTACAATGAGCAGTTCTTC
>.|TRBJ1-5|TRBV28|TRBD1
CASSIQGFNQPQHF
TGTGCCAGCAGTATACAGGGGTTCAATCAGCCCCAGCATTTT
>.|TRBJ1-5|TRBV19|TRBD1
CASSPRTGPPNQPQHF
TGTGCCAGTAGTCCACGGACAGGGCCACCTAATCAGCCCCAGCATTTT
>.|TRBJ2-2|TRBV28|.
CASSLLAGSAGELFF
TGTGCCAGCAGTTTATTGGCAGGGAGCGCCGGGGAGCTGTTTTTT
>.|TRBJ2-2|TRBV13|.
CASSGERRTGELFF
TGTGCCAGCTCCGGTGAGCGTAGGACCGGGGAGCTGTTTTTT
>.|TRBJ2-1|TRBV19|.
CASSMMGVSYNEQFF
TGTGCCAGTAGTATGATGGGGGTCTCCTACAATGAGCAGTTCTTC
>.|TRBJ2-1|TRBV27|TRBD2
CASSLLAGGPNEQFF
TGTGCCAGCAGCTTACTAGCGGGAGGGCCTAATGAGCAGTTCTTC
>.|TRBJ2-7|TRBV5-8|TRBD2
CASSLRLAGVEQYF
TGTGCCAGCAGCTTAAGACTAGCGGGAGTTGAGCAGTACTTC
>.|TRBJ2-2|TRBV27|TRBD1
CASSNRQGSGELFF
TGTGCCAGCAGCAATCGACAGGGATCCGGGGAGCTGTTTTTT
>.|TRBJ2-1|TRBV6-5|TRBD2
CASSQYSGSENEQFF
TGTGCCAGCAGTCAATATAGCGGGAGCGAGAATGAGCAGTTCTTC
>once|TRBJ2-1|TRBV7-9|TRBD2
CASSLTFSSGRYNEQFF
TGTGCCAGCAGCTTAACCTTTTCTAGCGGGAGGTACAATGAGCAGTTCTTC
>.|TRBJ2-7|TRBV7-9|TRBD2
CASSSPGLAGSGEQYF
TGTGCCAGCAGCTCCCCGGGACTAGCGGGATCGGGCGAGCAGTACTTC
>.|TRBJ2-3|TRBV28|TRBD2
CANRSWREGLTDTQYF
TGTGCCAACAGATCCTGGCGGGAGGGACTCACAGATACGCAGTATTTT
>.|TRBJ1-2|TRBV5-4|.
CASSSGRITEGYTF
TGTGCCAGCAGCTCGGGACGGATCACAGAAGGCTACACCTTC
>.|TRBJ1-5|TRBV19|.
CASTNSGLLDQPQHF
TGTGCCAGTACCAACTCGGGACTCTTGGACCAGCCCCAGCATTTT
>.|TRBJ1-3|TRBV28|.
CASSSGGSGNTIYF
TGTGCCAGCAGTTCGGGGGGCTCTGGAAACACCATATATTTT
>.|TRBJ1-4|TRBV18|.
CASSAGDEKLFF
TGTGCCAGCTCAGCGGGGGATGAAAAACTGTTTTTT
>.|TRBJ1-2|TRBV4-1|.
CASSQGGGYGYTF
TGCGCCAGCAGCCAAGGGGGGGGCTATGGCTACACCTTC
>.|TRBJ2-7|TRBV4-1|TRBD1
CASSQGGQGGVYEQYF
TGCGCCAGCAGCCAAGGCGGACAGGGAGGAGTCTACGAGCAGTACTTC
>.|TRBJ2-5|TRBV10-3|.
CAISESTSGSMKTQYF
TGTGCCATCAGTGAGTCGACCTCCGGGAGTATGAAGACCCAGTACTTC
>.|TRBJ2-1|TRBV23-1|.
CASSRQPGTSSYNEQFF
TGCGCCAGCAGTCGTCAACCGGGCACGAGCTCCTACAATGAGCAGTTCTTC
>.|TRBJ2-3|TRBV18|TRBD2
CASSPDRGSGRGDTQYF
TGTGCCAGCTCACCGGACCGAGGGAGCGGGAGAGGCGATACGCAGTATTTT
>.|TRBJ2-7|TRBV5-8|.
CASSLERSGLAYEQYF
TGTGCCAGCAGCTTGGAACGCTCCGGCCTAGCCTACGAGCAGTACTTC
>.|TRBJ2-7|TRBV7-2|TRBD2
CASSFAGTITNEQYF
TGTGCCAGCAGCTTTGCCGGGACTATAACCAACGAGCAGTACTTC
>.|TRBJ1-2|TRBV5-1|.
CASSLDGGYTF
TGCGCCAGCAGCTTGGACGGGGGCTACACCTTC
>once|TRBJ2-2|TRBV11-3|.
CASSPRGISGEGTGELFF
TGTGCCAGCAGCCCTAGGGGAATTTCAGGGGAAGGCACCGGGGAGCTGTTTTTT
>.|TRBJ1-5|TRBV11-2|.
CASSLGRYSNQPQHF
TGTGCCAGCAGCTTAGGCAGGTATAGCAATCAGCCCCAGCATTTT
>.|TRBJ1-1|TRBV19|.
CASSPTGSANTEAFF
TGTGCCAGTAGTCCTACAGGGAGCGCGAACACTGAAGCTTTCTTT
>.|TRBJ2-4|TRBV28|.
CASSLPVGQLAKNIQYF
TGTGCCAGCAGCCTACCGGTAGGACAGCTAGCCAAAAACATTCAGTACTTC
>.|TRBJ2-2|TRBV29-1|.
CSVVQANTGELFF
TGCAGCGTTGTACAGGCGAACACCGGGGAGCTGTTTTTT
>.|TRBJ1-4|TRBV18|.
CASSPDQALRSEKLFF
TGTGCCAGCTCACCGGATCAGGCCCTAAGGTCAGAAAAACTGTTTTTT
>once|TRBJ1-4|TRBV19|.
CASSIGSEKLFF
TGTGCCAGTAGTATCGGTAGCGAAAAACTGTTTTTT
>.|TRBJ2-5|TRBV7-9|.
CASSWGGDQETQYF
TGTGCCAGCAGCTGGGGCGGGGACCAAGAGACCCAGTACTTC